This TCR beta chain was observed in a study of radiation and T cells in renal cell carcinoma. The germline gives CDR1 SGHTS, CDR2 YDEGEE. CDR3 length: 15 amino acids. Trimming removed 0 bases at V and 0 bases at J, with 10 bases between. Only in-frame clones appear in the TCRdb table, and some are missing; sequencing was by immunoSEQ multiplex PCR. The table records roughly 61,000 clones, 60% to 85% of them present only once. As for time point: blood 4 weeks post-SBRT, at nephrectomy. Treatment specified: 15 Gy SBRT to primary tumor, nephrectomy 4 weeks later. Nephrectomy followed 15 Gy stereotactic body radiation by 4 weeks. The patient's renal cell carcinoma had clear cell pathology.

This clonotype was sampled from a man in his sixties with renal cell carcinoma. The rearrangement links TRBV5-8 to TRBJ2-7, with D uncertain. Sequenced here: blood, sampled from a patient whose treatment included radiotherapy and nephrectomy. CDR3 amino acids: CASSLGLLSSYEQYF. As DNA, the CDR3 is TGTGCCAGCAGCTTGGGCCTCTTGAGCTCCTACGAGCAGTACTTC.